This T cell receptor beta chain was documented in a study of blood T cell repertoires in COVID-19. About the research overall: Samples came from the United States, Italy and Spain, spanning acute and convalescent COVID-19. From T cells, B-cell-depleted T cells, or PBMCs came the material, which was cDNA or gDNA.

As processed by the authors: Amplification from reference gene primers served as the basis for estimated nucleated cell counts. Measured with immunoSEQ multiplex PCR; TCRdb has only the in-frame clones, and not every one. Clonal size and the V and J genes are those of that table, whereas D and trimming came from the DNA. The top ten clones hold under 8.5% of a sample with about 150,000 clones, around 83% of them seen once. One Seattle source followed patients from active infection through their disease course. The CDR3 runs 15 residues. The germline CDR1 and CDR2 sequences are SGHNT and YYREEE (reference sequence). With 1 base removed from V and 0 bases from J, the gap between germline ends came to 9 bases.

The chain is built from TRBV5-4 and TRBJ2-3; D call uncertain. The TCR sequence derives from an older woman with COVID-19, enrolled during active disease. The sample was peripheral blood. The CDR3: CASSLRALSTDTQYF. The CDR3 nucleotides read TGTGCCAGCAGCTTGAGAGCGTTAAGCACAGATACGCAGTATTTT.